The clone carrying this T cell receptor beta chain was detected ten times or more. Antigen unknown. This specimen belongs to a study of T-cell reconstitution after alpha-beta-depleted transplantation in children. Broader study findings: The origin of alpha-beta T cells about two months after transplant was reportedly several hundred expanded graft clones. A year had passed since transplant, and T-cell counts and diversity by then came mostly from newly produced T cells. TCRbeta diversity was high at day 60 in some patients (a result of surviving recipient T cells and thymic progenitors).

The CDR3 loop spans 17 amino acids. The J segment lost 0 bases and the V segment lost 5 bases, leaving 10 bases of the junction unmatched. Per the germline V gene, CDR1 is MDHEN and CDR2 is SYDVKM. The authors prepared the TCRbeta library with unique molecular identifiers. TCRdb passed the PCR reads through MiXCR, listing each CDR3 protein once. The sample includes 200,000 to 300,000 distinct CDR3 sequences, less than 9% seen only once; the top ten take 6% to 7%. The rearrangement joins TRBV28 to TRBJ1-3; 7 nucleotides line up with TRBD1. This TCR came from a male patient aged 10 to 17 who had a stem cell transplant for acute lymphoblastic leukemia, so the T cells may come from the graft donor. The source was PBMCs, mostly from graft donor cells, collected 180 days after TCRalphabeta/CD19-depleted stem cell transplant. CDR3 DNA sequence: TGTGCCAGCAGTCCCCGACAGGGTGGGAGCTCTGGAAACACCATATATTTT. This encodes CASSPRQGGSSGNTIYF.